A selection of T cell receptor beta chains follows, all from one sample in a study of vaccination and CD4 T cells after COVID-19. For these TCRs, the target antigens are not known. In TCRdb, the PCR reads were re-called with MiXCR into one record per CDR3 protein. The table shows about 15,000 distinct CDR3 sequences, with around 73% occurring only once. Sequencing input: CD4+ T cells from blood, cultured in vitro. The receptors were sampled from a human donor who had recovered from COVID-19. CDR3s include the opening cysteine and the closing phenylalanine or tryptophan. Fields, in order: V gene, clone size, D gene, J gene, CDR3 protein, CDR3 DNA. The D gene is left open where the match is weak. Size values are once, few and many counts, or a class for expanded clones, and some rows have none.

TRBV20-1	few	NA	TRBJ1-2	CSSPPGWRGGGYTF	TGCAGTTCACCACCCGGGTGGCGAGGCGGCGGCTACACCTTC
TRBV27	NA	NA	TRBJ1-6	CASSFRQNNSPLHF	TGTGCCAGCAGTTTCAGGCAGAATAATTCACCCCTCCACTTT
TRBV7-9	NA	TRBD1	TRBJ2-7	CASSPRTGFYEQYF	TGTGCCAGCAGCCCTAGGACAGGTTTCTACGAGCAGTACTTC
TRBV28	NA	TRBD1	TRBJ2-7	CASRPPGTGGSYEQYF	TGTGCCAGCAGACCCCCCGGGACAGGGGGCTCCTACGAGCAGTACTTC
TRBV15	NA	NA	TRBJ1-5	CATSRGRDSPQHF	TGTGCCACCAGCAGAGGCCGTGACAGCCCCCAGCATTTT
TRBV2	NA	NA	TRBJ1-4	CASRSQGNGKLFF	TGTGCCAGCAGGTCACAGGGTAACGGAAAACTGTTTTTT
TRBV7-9	NA	TRBD1	TRBJ1-5	CASSLAQGAAEQPQHF	TGTGCCAGCAGCTTGGCGCAGGGGGCCGCCGAGCAGCCCCAGCATTTT
TRBV19	NA	NA	TRBJ2-1	CASRTRGSSYNEQFF	TGTGCCAGTAGGACTCGGGGGAGCTCCTACAATGAGCAGTTCTTC
TRBV6-1	few	NA	TRBJ1-2	CASGQGSYGYTF	TGTGCCAGCGGGCAGGGATCTTATGGCTACACCTTC
TRBV7-6	large	NA	TRBJ1-1	CASSLVGGGTEAFF	TGTGCCAGCAGCTTAGTCGGCGGGGGGACTGAAGCTTTCTTT
TRBV20-1	NA	NA	TRBJ2-5	CSARRGLLQETQYF	TGCAGTGCTAGGAGGGGCCTTCTCCAAGAGACCCAGTACTTC
TRBV25-1	once	TRBD2	TRBJ2-3	CASSDPSGSERDTQYF	TGTGCCAGCAGTGATCCTAGCGGGAGTGAGAGAGATACGCAGTATTTT
TRBV20-1	once	TRBD1	TRBJ2-4	CSAPVRQGAKNIQYF	TGCAGTGCTCCGGTGAGACAGGGAGCCAAAAACATTCAGTACTTC
TRBV6-2/TRBV6-3	NA	NA	TRBJ1-2	CASETASGYGYTF	TGTGCCAGCGAAACCGCCTCGGGGTATGGCTACACCTTC
TRBV29-1	few	TRBD1	TRBJ1-2	CSAGTGTNYGYTF	TGCAGCGCCGGGACAGGGACTAACTATGGCTACACCTTC
TRBV12-3/TRBV12-4	NA	NA	TRBJ2-7	CASSPVGRDYEQYF	TGTGCCAGCAGCCCTGTTGGTCGGGATTACGAGCAGTACTTC
TRBV20-1	NA	NA	TRBJ2-7	CSARPYRDPNYEQYF	TGCAGTGCTCGCCCCTACAGAGACCCTAACTACGAGCAGTACTTC
TRBV18	NA	NA	TRBJ1-1	CASSPLDVRTEAFF	TGTGCCAGCTCACCACTCGACGTTCGGACTGAAGCTTTCTTT
TRBV21-1	NA	NA	TRBJ1-2	CASSKGGDRGYYGYTF	TGTGCCAGCAGCAAAGGAGGTGACAGGGGATACTATGGCTACACCTTC
TRBV7-2	NA	NA	TRBJ1-5	CASSLGRDQPQHF	TGTGCCAGCAGCTTAGGCCGAGATCAGCCCCAGCATTTT
TRBV19	NA	TRBD1	TRBJ1-5	CASMKEDRVNQPQHF	TGTGCCAGTATGAAAGAGGACAGGGTCAATCAGCCCCAGCATTTT
TRBV20-1	few	NA	TRBJ1-5	CSASRDSGNQPQHF	TGCAGTGCTTCCCGGGATTCAGGCAATCAGCCCCAGCATTTT
TRBV20-1	NA	NA	TRBJ1-4	CSASAGARKEKLFF	TGCAGTGCTAGCGCCGGGGCTCGAAAGGAAAAACTGTTTTTT
TRBV30	few	TRBD1	TRBJ1-2	CAWSQTGPELSRGYTF	TGTGCCTGGAGCCAGACAGGGCCGGAATTGAGTCGCGGCTACACCTTC
TRBV7-2	few	NA	TRBJ2-7	CASSPGGQGFYEQYF	TGTGCCAGCAGCCCGGGAGGACAGGGCTTCTACGAGCAGTACTTC
TRBV20-1	few	TRBD1	TRBJ1-2	CSAREGQGRLGGYTF	TGCAGTGCTAGAGAAGGACAGGGGCGGCTGGGGGGCTACACCTTC
TRBV27	NA	NA	TRBJ2-2	CASNFQIATGELFF	TGTGCCAGCAATTTCCAGATAGCCACCGGGGAGCTGTTTTTT
TRBV10-3	NA	TRBD2	TRBJ2-1	CAMGGRGGFSYNEQFF	TGTGCCATGGGAGGGCGGGGGGGTTTTTCCTACAATGAGCAGTTCTTC